These T cell receptor beta chains were read from a single sample in a study of beta chain features in type 1 diabetes. Sequencing was performed with immunoSEQ multiplex PCR; in TCRdb, only in-frame clones are kept and a portion is missing. The repertoire holds a few hundred thousand clones, with 25% to 30% as singletons. Sequenced input: central memory CD4+ T cells from blood. The receptors were sampled from a man aged 25-45 years in good health. The CDR3 runs from the conserved cysteine through the conserved F or W. A D gene is named only where the DNA matches it firmly. A row's size may be missing; if present it is once, few, many or a size class.

j_gene: TRBJ2-7
abundance: few
v_gene: TRBV19
d_gene: TRBD1
CDR3aa: CASSIRTGTYEQYF
CDR3nt: TGTGCCAGTAGTATAAGGACAGGGACCTACGAGCAGTACTTC

j_gene: TRBJ1-1
abundance: NA
v_gene: TRBV29-1
d_gene: NA
CDR3aa: CSVEAFLESEAFF
CDR3nt: TGCAGCGTTGAAGCGTTCTTGGAGTCTGAAGCTTTCTTT

j_gene: TRBJ2-7
abundance: few
v_gene: TRBV9
d_gene: TRBD2
CDR3aa: CASLPGLAGRSYEQYF
CDR3nt: TGTGCCAGCCTCCCCGGACTAGCGGGAAGGTCCTACGAGCAGTACTTC

j_gene: TRBJ2-3
abundance: NA
v_gene: TRBV5-1
d_gene: NA
CDR3aa: CASSPEPSVGTDTQYF
CDR3nt: TGCGCCAGCAGCCCGGAACCTAGCGTGGGCACAGATACGCAGTATTTT

j_gene: TRBJ2-7
abundance: few
v_gene: TRBV4-1
d_gene: NA
CDR3aa: CASSQERGGTYEQYF
CDR3nt: TGCGCCAGCAGCCAAGAAAGAGGGGGGACCTACGAGCAGTACTTC

j_gene: TRBJ2-7
abundance: NA
v_gene: TRBV20-1
d_gene: NA
CDR3aa: CSARGYYEQYF
CDR3nt: TGCAGTGCTCGCGGGTACTACGAGCAGTACTTC

j_gene: TRBJ1-5
abundance: NA
v_gene: TRBV19
d_gene: NA
CDR3aa: CASSTTGSNQPQHF
CDR3nt: TGTGCCAGTAGTACCACAGGTAGCAATCAGCCCCAGCATTTT

j_gene: TRBJ2-3
abundance: NA
v_gene: TRBV9
d_gene: NA
CDR3aa: CASTKSETSTDTQYF
CDR3nt: TGTGCCAGCACCAAAAGCGAGACTAGCACAGATACGCAGTATTTT

j_gene: TRBJ2-7
abundance: NA
v_gene: TRBV10-1
d_gene: NA
CDR3aa: CASSESGTGGEQYF
CDR3nt: TGCGCCAGCAGTGAGTCGGGGACTGGAGGCGAGCAGTACTTC

j_gene: TRBJ2-5
abundance: NA
v_gene: TRBV9
d_gene: TRBD2
CDR3aa: CASSVGASGGLWETQYF
CDR3nt: TGTGCCAGCAGCGTTGGGGCTAGCGGGGGATTATGGGAGACCCAGTACTTC

j_gene: TRBJ2-1
abundance: few
v_gene: TRBV5-6
d_gene: NA
CDR3aa: CASSPPFLPETNEQFF
CDR3nt: TGTGCCAGCAGTCCACCTTTCCTCCCCGAGACGAATGAGCAGTTCTTC

j_gene: TRBJ2-3
abundance: NA
v_gene: TRBV9
d_gene: NA
CDR3aa: CASSVGAVTRDTQYF
CDR3nt: TGTGCCAGCAGCGTAGGGGCAGTAACAAGAGATACGCAGTATTTT

j_gene: TRBJ2-5
abundance: few
v_gene: TRBV25-1
d_gene: TRBD2
CDR3aa: CASSEWASGTQETQYF
CDR3nt: TGTGCCAGCAGTGAATGGGCTAGCGGGACTCAAGAGACCCAGTACTTC

j_gene: TRBJ1-5
abundance: NA
v_gene: TRBV30
d_gene: TRBD1
CDR3aa: CAWSSSRTGESNQPQHF
CDR3nt: TGTGCCTGGAGTTCCTCGAGGACAGGTGAAAGCAATCAGCCCCAGCATTTT

j_gene: TRBJ2-3
abundance: NA
v_gene: TRBV6-5
d_gene: NA
CDR3aa: CASSNRDTQYF
CDR3nt: TGTGCCAGCAGCAACAGGGATACGCAGTATTTT

j_gene: TRBJ2-1
abundance: few
v_gene: TRBV27
d_gene: TRBD1
CDR3aa: CASLKFPGQGASYNEQFF
CDR3nt: TGTGCCAGCTTAAAATTCCCGGGGCAGGGGGCTTCGTACAATGAGCAGTTCTTC

j_gene: TRBJ2-2
abundance: many
v_gene: TRBV29-1
d_gene: NA
CDR3aa: CSVASSGELFF
CDR3nt: TGCAGCGTTGCTAGTTCCGGGGAGCTGTTTTTT

j_gene: TRBJ2-3
abundance: few
v_gene: TRBV29-1
d_gene: NA
CDR3aa: CSVDRLGADTQYF
CDR3nt: TGCAGCGTCGACAGGCTCGGCGCAGATACGCAGTATTTT

j_gene: TRBJ2-5
abundance: NA
v_gene: TRBV28
d_gene: TRBD1
CDR3aa: CASSLGTGKETQYF
CDR3nt: TGTGCCAGCAGTCTTGGGACAGGGAAAGAGACCCAGTACTTC

j_gene: TRBJ1-6
abundance: many
v_gene: TRBV14
d_gene: TRBD1
CDR3aa: CASSQGQLLKSPLHF
CDR3nt: TGTGCCAGCAGCCAGGGACAGCTACTTAAATCACCCCTCCACTTT

j_gene: TRBJ1-5
abundance: NA
v_gene: TRBV30
d_gene: NA
CDR3aa: CAWSEAIWPQHF
CDR3nt: TGTGCCTGGAGTGAGGCAATATGGCCCCAGCATTTT

j_gene: TRBJ2-1
abundance: few
v_gene: TRBV9
d_gene: TRBD1
CDR3aa: CASSVEGGAYNEQFF
CDR3nt: TGTGCCAGCAGCGTAGAAGGGGGCGCCTACAATGAGCAGTTCTTC

j_gene: TRBJ2-7
abundance: NA
v_gene: TRBV7-9
d_gene: NA
CDR3aa: CASSLGTYTEQYF
CDR3nt: TGTGCCAGCAGCTTAGGGACCTACACCGAGCAGTACTTC

j_gene: TRBJ2-1
abundance: many
v_gene: TRBV18
d_gene: TRBD2
CDR3aa: CASSPTSGGISNEQFF
CDR3nt: TGTGCCAGCTCACCAACTAGCGGGGGTATAAGCAATGAGCAGTTCTTC

j_gene: TRBJ2-5
abundance: NA
v_gene: TRBV4-3
d_gene: NA
CDR3aa: CASSQDSLQETQYF
CDR3nt: TGCGCCAGCAGCCAAGACAGCCTACAAGAGACCCAGTACTTC

j_gene: TRBJ2-7
abundance: few
v_gene: TRBV28
d_gene: TRBD1
CDR3aa: CASIRTGGFYEQYF
CDR3nt: TGTGCCAGCATTAGGACAGGGGGCTTCTACGAGCAGTACTTC

j_gene: TRBJ2-7
abundance: few
v_gene: TRBV29-1
d_gene: TRBD1
CDR3aa: CSVRTGTRYEQYF
CDR3nt: TGCAGCGTTAGGACAGGGACGAGGTACGAGCAGTACTTC

j_gene: TRBJ2-7
abundance: NA
v_gene: TRBV28
d_gene: NA
CDR3aa: CASSLKYEQYF
CDR3nt: TGTGCCAGCAGTTTAAAGTACGAGCAGTACTTC

j_gene: TRBJ2-6
abundance: NA
v_gene: TRBV2
d_gene: NA
CDR3aa: CASSEEGAGANVLTF
CDR3nt: TGTGCCAGCAGTGAAGAAGGTGCTGGGGCCAACGTCCTGACTTTC

j_gene: TRBJ2-1
abundance: few
v_gene: TRBV2
d_gene: NA
CDR3aa: CASSLGYNEQFF
CDR3nt: TGTGCCAGCAGTTTAGGCTACAATGAGCAGTTCTTC

j_gene: TRBJ1-1
abundance: NA
v_gene: TRBV30
d_gene: NA
CDR3aa: CAWSFRGNTEAFF
CDR3nt: TGTGCCTGGAGTTTCAGGGGGAACACTGAAGCTTTCTTT

j_gene: TRBJ1-5
abundance: few
v_gene: TRBV11-2
d_gene: NA
CDR3aa: CASSLARGQPQHF
CDR3nt: TGTGCCAGCAGCTTAGCACGGGGACAGCCCCAGCATTTT

j_gene: TRBJ2-7
abundance: NA
v_gene: TRBV19
d_gene: TRBD1
CDR3aa: CASRTGTGYEQYF
CDR3nt: TGTGCCAGTAGAACCGGGACAGGGTACGAGCAGTACTTC

j_gene: TRBJ2-5
abundance: NA
v_gene: TRBV28
d_gene: TRBD2
CDR3aa: CASSADTLGTSGTTQYF
CDR3nt: TGTGCCAGCAGTGCCGATACCCTCGGGACTAGCGGGACCACCCAGTACTTC

j_gene: TRBJ2-1
abundance: few
v_gene: TRBV7-2
d_gene: NA
CDR3aa: CASSSAWDEQFF
CDR3nt: TGTGCCAGCAGCTCCGCGTGGGATGAGCAGTTCTTC

j_gene: TRBJ1-6
abundance: few
v_gene: TRBV29-1
d_gene: NA
CDR3aa: CSVAQSNNSPLHF
CDR3nt: TGCAGCGTTGCACAGAGTAATAATTCACCCCTCCACTTT

j_gene: TRBJ1-2
abundance: NA
v_gene: TRBV27
d_gene: NA
CDR3aa: CASGGRTYGYTF
CDR3nt: TGTGCCAGCGGAGGACGGACCTATGGCTACACCTTC